The 29 T cell receptor beta chains given below trace back to one sample, sequenced in a study of T cell responses to AZD1222 COVID-19 vaccine. Libraries were prepared by immunoSEQ multiplex PCR; TCRdb keeps only in-frame clonotypes and omits some of them. The sample lists 100,000 to 150,000 clones, roughly 88% occurring once. The sequencing used peripheral blood, collected 28 days after the second AZD1222 dose. Receptor source: an adult who received the AZD1222 COVID-19 vaccine.

The genes are TRBV5-4 and TRBJ1-1; D may be TRBD1 (5 bases). Per the germline V gene, CDR1 is SGHNT and CDR2 is YYREEE (reference sequence). The CDR3 runs to 14 residues. V lost 7 bases, J lost 5 bases, and 18 bases lay in between. The CDR3 is CASAGWQEGTEAFF. CDR3 DNA sequence: TGTGCCAGCGCAGGGTGGCAGGAAGGAACTGAAGCTTTCTTT. The full variable domain, rest sourced from reference TRBV5-4 and TRBJ1-1, is ETGVTQSPTHLIKTRGQQVTLRCSSQSGHNTVSWYQQALGQGPQFIFQYYREEENGRGNFPPRFSGLQFPNYSSELNVNALELDDSALYLCASAGWQEGTEAFFGQGTRLTVV.

The chain has TRBV3-1 (or the pseudogene TRBV3-2) and TRBJ1-2; tentatively, D is TRBD1 (5 bases). V lost 1 base, J lost 6 bases, and 6 bases lay in between. The CDR3 consists of 12 residues. Germline CDR1 LGHDT, CDR2 YNNKEL (reference sequence). The CDR3 spells CASSQVGHGYTF. DNA of the CDR3: TGTGCCAGCAGCCAAGTGGGGCATGGCTACACCTTC.

The chain links TRBV30 to TRBJ1-4; the D is unclear. Germline V gene lookup returns CDR1 GTSNPN and CDR2 SVGIG (reference sequence). The CDR3 contains 13 residues. Trimming took off 1 base at V and 3 bases at J, with 6 bases between the two ends. The CDR3 bases are TGTGCCTGGAGTGGGGCGTCTAATGAAAAACTGTTTTTT. The encoded protein is CAWSGASNEKLFF.

The J gene is TRBJ2-4, the V gene TRBV9; a weak D match, TRBD1 (6 bases). Germline CDR1 SGDLS, CDR2 YYNGEE. Deletions cut 4 bases from V and 7 bases from J, with 18 bases between. The CDR3 is 15 residues long. The CDR3 is CASSPSSRGKNIQYF. The CDR3 nucleotides are TGTGCCAGCAGCCCTAGTAGTAGGGGGAAGAACATTCAGTACTTC.

This chain connects TRBV5-6 to TRBJ2-2; 11 bases are shared with TRBD1. This CDR3 has 18 amino acids. V shed 3 bases, J shed 4 bases, and the junction held 11 bases outside the gene matches. In germline, CDR1 is SGHDT, CDR2 YYEEEE. In DNA form, the CDR3 reads TGTGCCAGCAGCTCCCCCTTTCCGGGACAGGGGGTCACCGGGGAGCTGTTTTTT. Its protein is CASSSPFPGQGVTGELFF.

This chain uses TRBV7-2 with TRBJ1-1, with D maybe TRBD1 (6 bases). Trimming took off 5 bases at V and 6 bases at J, with 22 bases between the two ends. Germline V gives CDR1 SGHTA, CDR2 FQGNSA. The CDR3 contains 16 residues. CDR3 nucleotide sequence: TGTGCCAGCAGCCGGAATCGGGGGGTTAAGGGGGCTGAAGCTTTCTTT. Translating gives CASSRNRGVKGAEAFF.

This rearrangement joins TRBV10-1 to TRBJ2-5; a weak D match, TRBD2 (6 bases). CDR1 is WNHNN and CDR2 is SYGVQD in the germline V gene (reference sequence). V was shortened by 0 bases and J by 0 bases, with 8 bases between the two germline ends. This CDR3 has 15 residues. CDR3 sequence (DNA): TGCGCCAGCAGTGAGTCCGGGACTCACCAAGAGACCCAGTACTTC. Protein sequence: CASSESGTHQETQYF.

This clone showed up just a few times. This rearrangement joins TRBV3-1 (or the pseudogene TRBV3-2) to TRBJ2-3; D not certain. The germline gives CDR1 LGHDT, CDR2 YNNKEL (reference sequence). This CDR3 comprises 14 residues. Trimming left V 2 bases short and J 7 bases short, with 13 bases between. The CDR3 DNA is TGTGCCAGCAGCCAATCCGACCTTACAAATACGCAGTATTTT. Translating it yields CASSQSDLTNTQYF.

The rearrangement links TRBV24-1 to TRBJ1-5, with unresolved D. The CDR3 is 13 residues long. Germline V CDR1 and CDR2: KGHDR, SFDVKD. V was trimmed by 10 bases and J by 0 bases, leaving 9 bases between them. The DNA of the CDR3 is TGTGCCACGCAACGGGATAGCAATCAGCCCCAGCATTTT. The encoded protein is CATQRDSNQPQHF.

This chain connects TRBV6-2 or TRBV6-3 to TRBJ1-2; 7 nucleotides agree with TRBD1. This CDR3 comprises 15 residues. The germline gives CDR1 MNHEY, CDR2 SVGEGT. V trimming: 2 bases; J trimming: 5 bases; junction bases outside the gene matches: 8. The CDR3 protein is CASSYESGGRYGYTF. The CDR3 DNA follows: TGTGCCAGCAGTTACGAGTCAGGGGGTCGTTATGGCTACACCTTC.

The chain couples TRBV7-2 to TRBJ1-6; possibly TRBD1 for D (5 bases). CDR1 SGHTA and CDR2 FQGNSA come from the germline V gene. This CDR3 is 17 amino acids long. Trimming removed 0 bases at V and 0 bases at J, with 9 bases between. The CDR3 sequence is CASSLAGGNSYNSPLHF. CDR3 bases: TGTGCCAGCAGCTTAGCGGGGGGAAACTCCTATAATTCACCCCTCCACTTT.

The chain has TRBV5-6 and TRBJ2-3; D remains unclear. Trimming took off 6 bases at V and 0 bases at J, with 8 bases between the two ends. The length of the CDR3 is 13 residues. Germline-derived CDR1 and CDR2 are SGHDT and YYEEEE. The CDR3 nucleotides are TGTGCCAGCAATTTCGGGAGCACAGATACGCAGTATTTT. Protein sequence: CASNFGSTDTQYF.

J is TRBJ2-4 and V is TRBV30, with D perhaps matching TRBD1 or TRBD2 (5 bases each). The germline V gene has CDR1 GTSNPN and CDR2 SVGIG (reference sequence). Trimming stripped 3 bases from V and 0 bases from J, with 12 bases between. The CDR3 runs to 15 residues. The CDR3 loop reads CAWSPTGTAKNIQYF. The CDR3, as DNA: TGTGCCTGGAGCCCAACCGGGACAGCCAAAAACATTCAGTACTTC.

V and J are TRBV9 and TRBJ2-3, with D perhaps matching TRBD2 (5 bases). This CDR3 is 14 amino acids long. V lost 0 bases and J 6 bases, leaving 11 bases between the germline ends. The germline gives CDR1 SGDLS, CDR2 YYNGEE. The CDR3 spells CASSVGTRRDTQYF. Here the CDR3 DNA reads TGTGCCAGCAGCGTAGGGACGCGGAGGGATACGCAGTATTTT.

V gene TRBV21-1 combines with J gene TRBJ1-3; TRBD1, the D gene given by the table, was not confirmed from the DNA. TRBV21-1 is a listed pseudogene. This CDR3 has 15 amino acids. The CDR3 protein is CASSLWDNSGNTIYF. CDR3 coding DNA: TGTGCCAGCAGCCTCTGGGACAACTCTGGAAACACCATATATTTT.

A word on this clone: No conserved phenylalanine or tryptophan ends this CDR3, so it is likely a read error. The rearrangement uses TRBV6-5 and TRBJ1-1; perhaps TRBD1 as D (5 bases). Germline V CDR1 and CDR2: MNHEY, SVGAGI. This CDR3 comprises 14 residues. The V gene lost 0 bases and the J gene lost 7 bases, with 12 bases spanning the gap. The CDR3 DNA is TGTGCCAGCAGTTACTCGAGGGTCGGGGGTGAAGCTTTCCTT. This sequence encodes CASSYSRVGGEAFL.

This clone was detected once. The rearrangement links TRBV7-2 to TRBJ2-7; D possibly corresponds to TRBD2 (6 bases). Per the germline V gene, CDR1 is SGHTA and CDR2 is FQGNSA. With 4 bases removed from V and 0 bases from J, the gap between germline ends came to 13 bases. The CDR3 runs to 15 residues. Here the CDR3 reads CASSSRGSSSYEQYF. The CDR3 coding sequence is TGTGCCAGCAGCTCTCGGGGGTCGAGCTCCTACGAGCAGTACTTC. Looking up the rest from reference TRBV7-2 and TRBJ2-7 gives the full variable domain: GAGVSQSPSNKVTEKGKDVELRCDPISGHTALYWYRQSLGQGLEFLIYFQGNSAPDKSGLPSDRFSAERTGGSVSTLTIQRTQQEDSAVYLCASSSRGSSSYEQYFGPGTRLTVT.

This chain connects TRBV11-2 to TRBJ1-6; the D is unclear. The length of the CDR3 is 17 residues. CDR1 and CDR2 from the germline V gene are SGHAT and FQNNGV. Trimming removed 0 bases at V and 2 bases at J, with 11 bases between. The CDR3 region is CASSLDGEATYNSPLHF. Written as DNA, the CDR3 is TGTGCCAGCAGCTTAGATGGGGAGGCAACCTATAATTCACCCCTCCACTTT.

The rearrangement uses TRBV28 and TRBJ1-1, with D hard to call. Between the trimmed V and J ends, which lost 7 bases and 7 bases, there was a span of 16 bases. CDR1 and CDR2 from the germline V gene are MDHEN and SYDVKM. This CDR3 region has 13 residues. This CDR3 reads CASTWVVGVEAFF. CDR3 in DNA: TGTGCCAGCACCTGGGTTGTCGGGGTTGAAGCTTTCTTT.

V and J are TRBV3-1 (or the pseudogene TRBV3-2) and TRBJ2-7; D remains ambiguous. The V gene's germline CDR1 is LGHDT and CDR2 YNNKEL (reference sequence). Between the trimmed V and J ends, which lost 4 bases and 7 bases, there was a span of 11 bases. The CDR3 consists of 12 residues. The CDR3 bases are TGTGCCAGCAGCCCCTTGGGTAGGGAGCAGTACTTC. Translated: CASSPLGREQYF.

Only a few counts were recorded for this clone. This sequence joins TRBV28 and TRBJ1-4; a possible D gene is TRBD1 (6 bases). CDR3 length: 14 amino acids. Trimming left V 6 bases short and J 8 bases short, with 16 bases between. Germline values: CDR1 MDHEN, CDR2 SYDVKM. In nucleotides, the CDR3 is TGTGCCAGCAGACCACAGGGCAGACGGGAAAAACTGTTTTTT. Protein sequence: CASRPQGRREKLFF.

The chain employs TRBV3-1 (or the pseudogene TRBV3-2) and TRBJ1-5; 7 positions agree with TRBD1. After removal of 4 bases from V and 4 bases from J, the junction contained 10 bases not matched to a gene. Germline V CDR1 and CDR2: LGHDT, YNNKEL (reference sequence). CDR3 size: 16 residues. CDR3 sequence: CASSRASGGRNQPQHF. The CDR3 DNA sequence: TGTGCCAGCAGCCGAGCATCAGGGGGTCGGAATCAGCCCCAGCATTTT.

The chain couples TRBV19 to TRBJ1-2; D is unresolved. Germline assignment: CDR1 LNHDA and CDR2 SQIVND (reference sequence). V lost 0 bases and J 3 bases, leaving 8 bases between the germline ends. The CDR3 sequence is 14 residues long. The CDR3 DNA sequence: TGTGCCAGTAGTATAGACCGGAGATACTATGGCTACACCTTC. This codes for CASSIDRRYYGYTF.

The rearrangement uses TRBV9 and TRBJ2-5, with 11 positions matching TRBD2. CDR1 SGDLS and CDR2 YYNGEE come from the germline V gene. There are 14 residues in the CDR3. Trimming took 3 bases from V and 6 from J; bases not matched to a gene: 4. Written as DNA, the CDR3 is TGTGCCAGCAGCGCCTCTAGCGGGGGGCAGACCCAGTACTTC. Protein product: CASSASSGGQTQYF.

This clone was seen only a few times. This chain joins TRBV19 and TRBJ1-1; 8 nucleotides line up with TRBD1. Germline V gene sequence: CDR1 LNHDA, CDR2 SQIVND (reference sequence). Germline trimming cut 10 bases from V and 7 bases from J; bases unmatched to any gene: 14. This CDR3 comprises 14 residues. The CDR3 here is CATKRTGSKDEAFF. The CDR3 coding sequence is TGTGCCACCAAAAGGACAGGGTCTAAAGATGAAGCTTTCTTT.

J is TRBJ2-7 and V is TRBV3-1 (or the pseudogene TRBV3-2), with 8 bases identical to TRBD1. J gave up 3 bases and V 1 base, and 2 bases lay outside the gene matches. The CDR3 covers 14 residues. Looked up from germline, CDR1 is LGHDT and CDR2 is YNNKEL (reference sequence). CDR3 in DNA: TGTGCCAGCAGCCAAGGCGGACAGGGCTACGAGCAGTACTTC. Amino acids: CASSQGGQGYEQYF.

Here the CDR3 reads CASSRDHNSPLHF. For the CDR3, the DNA is TGTGCCAGCAGCCGGGACCATAATTCACCCCTCCACTTT. The chain couples TRBV2 to TRBJ1-6, with D perhaps matching TRBD1 (5 bases). The V end lost 6 bases, the J end lost 5 bases, and 8 bases lay between the germline ends. Germline V gives CDR1 SNHLY, CDR2 FYNNEI. The CDR3 consists of 13 residues.

This chain uses TRBV7-8 with TRBJ1-1; a weak D match, TRBD1 (6 bases). In germline, CDR1 is SGHVS, CDR2 FQNEAQ. Trimming shortened V by 3 bases and J by 1 base, and 12 bases separated the two germline ends. CDR3 length equals 15 residues. The CDR3 protein is CASSFLQGGNTEAFF. The CDR3 DNA reads TGTGCCAGCAGCTTTCTACAGGGAGGGAACACTGAAGCTTTCTTT.

V and J are TRBV28 and TRBJ1-2; D not resolved. Looked up from germline, CDR1 is MDHEN and CDR2 is SYDVKM. Trimming pared 6 bases from V and 6 bases from J, leaving 5 bases between. There are 10 residues in the CDR3. The CDR3 reads CASRGDGYTF. DNA of the CDR3: TGTGCCAGCAGGGGTGATGGCTACACCTTC.